Presented here are 8 T cell receptor beta chains from one specimen sequenced in a study of tumor and adjacent non-tumor tissue in lung cancer. The template was RNA from unsorted bulk tissue. The library came from three nested PCR rounds adapted from ARM-PCR protocols. TCRdb reanalysed the multiplex PCR reads using MiXCR and keeps one entry per CDR3 protein. The top ten clones hold approximately 12% of a sample with about 80,000 distinct CDR3 sequences, around two thirds of them seen once. Sequenced sample: lung tumor tissue. Every receptor here comes from a woman aged 65 to 85 with non-small cell lung cancer.

J is TRBJ2-5 and V is TRBV20-1; TRBD1 or TRBD2 may be the D gene (5 bases each). The germline CDR1 and CDR2 sequences are DFQATT and SNEGSKA (reference sequence). The CDR3 totals 14 residues. Trimming took 6 bases from V and 7 from J, leaving 21 bases between them. The CDR3 DNA reads as TGCAGTGCCCCCCGGGGCGGTAGAAGGGGGACCCAGTACTTC. It is translated as CSAPRGGRRGTQYF.

This clonotype has just a few counts. A much larger clone sits a single nucleotide away, making a read error possible. The CDR3 does not end in the conserved phenylalanine or tryptophan, so this is likely a read error. No DNA is shown, since the ends of the CDR3 on it are uncertain; the CDR3 is the one TCRdb lists. The V and J genes are TRBV28 and TRBJ2-7. Looked up from germline, CDR1 is MDHEN and CDR2 is SYDVKM. The CDR3 sequence runs 9 residues, both termini included. CDR3 loop: CASMTIQCS.

A word on this clonotype: Just one base apart from a much larger clone, this may be a read error. This rearrangement joins TRBV20-1 to TRBJ2-1, with D possibly TRBD1 on 6 matching bases. The V gene's germline CDR1 is DFQATT and CDR2 SNEGSKA (reference sequence). The CDR3 runs 15 residues. The CDR3 region is CNAVTIPGADNEQFF. CDR3 DNA sequence: TGCAATGCAGTCACCATTCCAGGGGCAGACAATGAGCAGTTCTTC.

The V call is TRBV20-1, the J call TRBJ2-3; D is perhaps TRBD2 (6 bases). Trimming pared 7 bases from V and 6 bases from J, leaving 23 bases between. Germline assignment: CDR1 DFQATT and CDR2 SNEGSKA (reference sequence). The CDR3 extends over 15 amino acids. The CDR3 coding sequence is TGCAGTGTTTCCCTAGCGCCCGAGCGGGCGGATACGCAGTATTTT. As protein: CSVSLAPERADTQYF.

A remark on this clonotype: Its ends do not fully match the called genes, so a read error is possible. The gene calls are TRBV4-1 and TRBJ2-1; TRBD2 matches 7 bases. CDR1 and CDR2 from the germline V gene are MGHRA and YSYEKL. This CDR3 has 13 residues. CDR3 bases: TGCGCCAGCGGCCAAGGGAGGGAGGGTGAGCAGTTCTTC. Protein sequence: CASGQGREGEQFF.

The rearrangement links TRBV20-1 to TRBJ2-5; 8 nucleotides match TRBD2. V shed 0 bases, J shed 5 bases, and the junction held 8 bases outside the gene matches. The CDR3 runs 15 residues. Germline loops: CDR1 DFQATT, CDR2 SNEGSKA (reference sequence). The CDR3, as DNA: TGCAGTGCTAGAGACACGGGACTAGAGTCTGAGACCCAGTACTTC. Translation gives CSARDTGLESETQYF.

This clonotype was found many times. The CDR3 DNA reads as TGTGCCAGCAGTCACCCCCCCGGGGCTGAGCAGTTCTTC. This sequence encodes CASSHPPGAEQFF. The chain uses TRBV6-2 or TRBV6-3 and TRBJ2-1; either TRBD1 or TRBD2 may supply D (5 bases each). Germline values: CDR1 MNHEY, CDR2 SVGEGT. There are 13 residues in the CDR3. Trimming shortened V by 5 bases and J by 9 bases, and 14 bases separated the two germline ends.

Note on this clonotype: A junction end diverges from the germline sequence, so it may reflect a read error. This rearrangement joins TRBV29-1 to TRBJ2-3; 10 bases agree with TRBD2. CDR1 and CDR2 from the germline V gene are SQVTM and ANQGSEA. The CDR3 length is 16 residues. CDR3 amino acids: CSGGGLARLSTDTQYF. The DNA of the CDR3 is TGCAGCGGGGGGGGACTAGCGAGACTCAGCACAGATACTCAGTATTTT.